The following is a TCR beta chain sequence with its context. Its cognate antigen is unknown. CD45RA+ naive and CD45RA-negative memory subsets were separated from CD4+ cells. Deep was the level at which the assay was run. Using immunoSEQ multiplex PCR, the repertoire was profiled, and TCRdb retains in-frame clones only, with some absent. The table shows about 700,000 clones, with around 72% occurring only once. The data stem from a study of shared clonotypes between healthy human individuals. Study-wide results and limits: Clonotypes not shared had lower generation probabilities than those common to all four donors.

The TCR sequence derives from a woman aged 25 to 39 in good health. Sequenced material: memory CD4+ T cells sorted from blood. Subset denoted: CD45RA-negative fraction.

The CDR3 here is CASSSNRDGYQPQHF. The CDR3 DNA reads as TGTGCCAGCAGTTCAAATCGGGACGGATATCAGCCCCAGCATTTT. The chain uses TRBV27 and TRBJ1-5; weak D call: TRBD1 (5 bases). From germline, CDR1 is MNHEY and CDR2 SMNVEV (reference sequence). V gave up 4 bases and J gave up 5 bases, with 15 bases separating them. CDR3 size: 15 residues.